These T cell receptor beta chains were read from a single sample in a study of cytomegalovirus exposure and HLA in healthy donors. Sequenced by immunoSEQ multiplex PCR; TCRdb stores in-frame clones only, minus some. Seen here are more than 90,000 clones, approximately 68% observed once, and the top ten hold about 5.4%. Sequences were obtained from PBMCs. These receptors were obtained from a boy aged 5 to 17 in good health and CMV-seropositive. CDR3s include the opening cysteine and the closing phenylalanine or tryptophan. A D gene is named only where the DNA matches it firmly. Rows give clone size only sometimes, using once, few, many, or a class for an expanded clone.

j_call	v_call	d_call	clone_size	cdr3_nt	cdr3_aa
TRBJ2-7	TRBV5-6	.	.	TGTGCCAGCAGCTTGGCCCCGAGGCACTCCTACGAGCAGTACTTC	CASSLAPRHSYEQYF
TRBJ1-1	TRBV25-1	TRBD1	.	TGTGCCAGCAGTGGGACAGGGGGAACTGAAGCTTTCTTT	CASSGTGGTEAFF
TRBJ1-1	TRBV7-3	.	.	TGTGCCAGGGGACGGGGGGGGGCCAAAGGAGGTGAAGCTTTCTTT	CARGRGGAKGGEAFF
TRBJ2-1	TRBV19	TRBD2	.	TGTGCCAGTTCAGAGGGGGGACTAGCGGGAGTGGATGAGCAGTTCTTC	CASSEGGLAGVDEQFF
TRBJ1-3	TRBV18	TRBD1	.	TGTGCCAGCTCACCAGGACAGGGCAGCGGAAACACCATATATTTT	CASSPGQGSGNTIYF
TRBJ1-1	TRBV5-8	.	few	TGTGCCAGCAGCGGAACAGAGAACACTGAAGCTTTCTTT	CASSGTENTEAFF
TRBJ2-2	TRBV5-1	TRBD1	.	TGCGCCAGCAGCTTGGCCGGAGGGACAGGGGCTGCCGGGGAGCTGTTTTTT	CASSLAGGTGAAGELFF
TRBJ2-7	TRBV7-9	TRBD1	.	TGTGCCAGCAGCTACGGACAGGGGGGTGTGGACTACGAGCAGTACTTC	CASSYGQGGVDYEQYF
TRBJ1-2	TRBV27	TRBD1	.	TGTGCCAGCAGTTTAACAGGGGCTAGGTATGGCTACACCTTC	CASSLTGARYGYTF
TRBJ2-2	TRBV27	TRBD2	.	TGTGCCAGCGGAAGTGCTAGCGGGAGGGCCGGGGAGCTGTTTTTT	CASGSASGRAGELFF
TRBJ1-2	TRBV6-5	.	.	TGTGCCAGCAGCTATCATCAGCTCCCTAGGATGGGCTACACCTTC	CASSYHQLPRMGYTF
TRBJ2-7	TRBV5-1	TRBD1	.	TGCGCCAGCAGCCAAGACAGGGTCCCCAGGCCTTGGGAGCAGTACTTC	CASSQDRVPRPWEQYF
TRBJ2-3	TRBV27	TRBD2	.	TGTGCCAGCAGGGCGGGGGTCACAGATACGCAGTATTTT	CASRAGVTDTQYF
TRBJ2-1	TRBV7-9	.	.	TGTGCCAGCAGCTTCCCAGGCTCCTACAATGAGCAGTTCTTC	CASSFPGSYNEQFF
TRBJ2-3	TRBV30	TRBD2	.	TGTGCCTGGAGTTCAGCGGGGGAGGTTACGCAGTATTTT	CAWSSAGEVTQYF
TRBJ2-5	TRBV7-2	.	.	TGTGCCAGCAGCTCCCGGTCAAAAGAGACCCAGTACTTC	CASSSRSKETQYF
TRBJ2-7	TRBV7-9	TRBD2	.	TGTGCCAGCAGCCAGTCTATGGTGTCTGGGACTAGGCGTATTAACGAGCAGTACTTC	CASSQSMVSGTRRINEQYF
TRBJ2-7	TRBV6-1	TRBD1	few	TGTGCCAGCAGTGAAGGGACAGGGGGCTCCTACGAGCAGTACTTC	CASSEGTGGSYEQYF
TRBJ1-1	TRBV27	.	many	TGTGCCAGCAGTACCGGGCGGGATTCGGCTTTCTTT	CASSTGRDSAFF
TRBJ1-6	TRBV6-6	TRBD1	.	TGTGCCAGCAGTACGAGGGACAGGACGGGTTCACCCCTCCACTTT	CASSTRDRTGSPLHF
TRBJ2-6	TRBV9	.	.	TGTGCCAGCAGCGGGACCGGGGGTCCTGGGGCCAACGTCCTGACTTTC	CASSGTGGPGANVLTF
TRBJ2-3	TRBV2	.	.	TGTGCCAGCAGTGAAAGATGGCGGCCCACAGATACGCAGTATTTT	CASSERWRPTDTQYF
TRBJ2-3	TRBV12-5	TRBD1	few	TGTGCTAGTGGCCGGGGGGACAGGGACCGCGGAGATACGCAGTATTTT	CASGRGDRDRGDTQYF
TRBJ2-7	TRBV5-4	.	few	TGTGCCAGCAGCATCCGGGGTGTGGACGAGCAGTACTTC	CASSIRGVDEQYF
TRBJ2-7	TRBV7-3	TRBD1	.	TGTGCCAGCAGCCCCGGGGGACAGGGCTACGAGCAGTACTTC	CASSPGGQGYEQYF
TRBJ1-4	TRBV27	.	.	TGTGCCAGCAGTCCATACCTGGGGGGGACGGGTGAAAAACTGTTTTTT	CASSPYLGGTGEKLFF
TRBJ1-2	TRBV5-6	TRBD1	.	TGTGCCAGCAGCCGACAGGGAAACTATGGCTACACCTTC	CASSRQGNYGYTF
TRBJ2-1	TRBV4-1	.	.	TGCGCCAGCAGTGAACCCGGGACATACAATGAGCAGTTCTTC	CASSEPGTYNEQFF
TRBJ1-5	TRBV6-5	.	.	TGTGCCAGCAGTTACTCGACAGCGAACGTGGATCAGCCCCAGCATTTT	CASSYSTANVDQPQHF
TRBJ2-7	TRBV6-6	.	.	TGTGCCAGCAGTTACATTCCGGGTTCCTACGAGCAGTACTTC	CASSYIPGSYEQYF
TRBJ2-5	TRBV5-4	.	.	TGTGCCAGCAGCCTAGGGGCAGGGGCCAACCAAGAGACCCAGTACTTC	CASSLGAGANQETQYF
TRBJ2-5	TRBV11-2	TRBD2	.	TGTGCCAGCAGCCCCCTGGGCGGTCTAGCGGGATTCGTGGGGGAGACCCAGTACTTC	CASSPLGGLAGFVGETQYF
TRBJ2-1	TRBV15	TRBD1	.	TGTGCCACCAGCAGAAGAAACAGACAGGGGTCCTACAATGAGCAGTTCTTC	CATSRRNRQGSYNEQFF
TRBJ1-1	TRBV5-1	.	.	TGCGCCAGCAGCTTTCAATACGTCGGGACTGAAGCTTTCTTT	CASSFQYVGTEAFF
TRBJ1-5	TRBV19	.	few	TGTGCCAGTAGTATAGACCAGGGTAGGGATCAGCCCCAGCATTTT	CASSIDQGRDQPQHF
TRBJ2-7	TRBV19	TRBD1	.	TGTGCCAGTAGTAGCCGGGACAGGGGCCTCGAGCAGTACTTC	CASSSRDRGLEQYF
TRBJ2-2	TRBV6-5	.	few	TGTGCCAGCAAAGGACAGCCGAACACCGGGGAGCTGTTTTTT	CASKGQPNTGELFF